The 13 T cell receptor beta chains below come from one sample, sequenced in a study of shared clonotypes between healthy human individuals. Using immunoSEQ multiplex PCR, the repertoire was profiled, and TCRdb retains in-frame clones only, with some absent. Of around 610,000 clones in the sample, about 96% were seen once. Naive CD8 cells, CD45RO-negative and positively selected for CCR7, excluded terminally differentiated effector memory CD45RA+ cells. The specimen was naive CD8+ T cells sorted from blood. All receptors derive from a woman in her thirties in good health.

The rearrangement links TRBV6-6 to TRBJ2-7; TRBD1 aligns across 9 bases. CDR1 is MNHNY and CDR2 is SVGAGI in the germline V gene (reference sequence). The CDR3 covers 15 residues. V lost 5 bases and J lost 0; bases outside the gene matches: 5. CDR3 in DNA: TGTGCCAGCAGTATCCGGGACAGGGACTCCTACGAGCAGTACTTC. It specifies CASSIRDRDSYEQYF.

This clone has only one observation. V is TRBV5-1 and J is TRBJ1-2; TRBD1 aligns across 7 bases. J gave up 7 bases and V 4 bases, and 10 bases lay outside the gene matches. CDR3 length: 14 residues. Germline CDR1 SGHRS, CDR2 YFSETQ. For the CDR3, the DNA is TGCGCCAGCAGCCCCGAAGGGGGCATGTCTGGCTACACCTTC. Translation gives CASSPEGGMSGYTF.

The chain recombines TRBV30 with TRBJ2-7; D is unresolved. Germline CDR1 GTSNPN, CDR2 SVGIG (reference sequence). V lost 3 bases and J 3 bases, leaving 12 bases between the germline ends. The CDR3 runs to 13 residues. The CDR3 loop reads CAWSTRGSYEQYF. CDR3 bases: TGTGCCTGGAGCACGAGAGGAAGCTACGAGCAGTACTTC.

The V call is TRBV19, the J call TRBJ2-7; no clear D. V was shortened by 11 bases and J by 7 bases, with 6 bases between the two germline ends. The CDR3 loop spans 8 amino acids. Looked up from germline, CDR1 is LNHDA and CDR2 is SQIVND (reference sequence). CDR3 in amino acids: CALGEQYF. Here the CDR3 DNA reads TGTGCCTTGGGAGAGCAGTACTTC.

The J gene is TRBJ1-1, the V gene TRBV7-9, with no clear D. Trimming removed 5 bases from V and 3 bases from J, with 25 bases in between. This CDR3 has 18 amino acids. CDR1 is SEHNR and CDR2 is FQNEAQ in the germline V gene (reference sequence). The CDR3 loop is CASSPRALRGRGDTEAFF. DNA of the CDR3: TGTGCCAGCAGCCCTCGGGCTCTACGAGGACGTGGTGACACTGAAGCTTTCTTT. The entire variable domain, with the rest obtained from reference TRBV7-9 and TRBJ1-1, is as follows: DTGVSQNPRHKITKRGQNVTFRCDPISEHNRLYWYRQTLGQGPEFLTYFQNEAQLEKSRLLSDRFSAERPKGSFSTLEIQRTEQGDSAMYLCASSPRALRGRGDTEAFFGQGTRLTVV.

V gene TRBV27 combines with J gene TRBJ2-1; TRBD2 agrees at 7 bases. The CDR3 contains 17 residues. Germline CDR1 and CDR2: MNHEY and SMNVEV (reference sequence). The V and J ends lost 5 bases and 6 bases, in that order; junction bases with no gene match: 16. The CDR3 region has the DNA TGTGCCAGCAGTATCATTCAAGGGACTACACACCTCAATGAGCAGTTCTTC. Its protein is CASSIIQGTTHLNEQFF.

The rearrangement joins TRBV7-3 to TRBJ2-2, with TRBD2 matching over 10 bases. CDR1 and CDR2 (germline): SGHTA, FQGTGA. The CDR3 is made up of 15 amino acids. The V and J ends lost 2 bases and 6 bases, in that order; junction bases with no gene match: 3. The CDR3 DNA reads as TGTGCCAGCAGCTTACTAGCGGGAGTGGCCGGGGAGCTGTTTTTT. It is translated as CASSLLAGVAGELFF.

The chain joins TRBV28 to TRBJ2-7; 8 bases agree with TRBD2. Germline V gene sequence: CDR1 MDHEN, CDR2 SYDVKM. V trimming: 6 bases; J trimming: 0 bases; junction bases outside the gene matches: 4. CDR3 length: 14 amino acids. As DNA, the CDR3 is TGTGCCAGCAGCCAACTAGCGGACTCCTACGAGCAGTACTTC. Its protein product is CASSQLADSYEQYF.

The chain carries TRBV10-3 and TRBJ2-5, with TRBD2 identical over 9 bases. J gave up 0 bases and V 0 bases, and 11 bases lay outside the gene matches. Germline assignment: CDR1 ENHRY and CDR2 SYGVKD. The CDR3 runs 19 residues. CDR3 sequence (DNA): TGTGCCATCAGTGAGTCAGCTAACCAGCGGGAGGAGTACCAAGAGACCCAGTACTTC. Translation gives CAISESANQREEYQETQYF.

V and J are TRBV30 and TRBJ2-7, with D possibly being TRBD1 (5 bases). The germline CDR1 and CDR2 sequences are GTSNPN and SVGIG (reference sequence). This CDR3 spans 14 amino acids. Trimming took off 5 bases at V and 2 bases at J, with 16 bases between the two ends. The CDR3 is CAWASGHNPYEQYF. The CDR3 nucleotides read TGTGCCTGGGCCTCCGGACATAACCCCTACGAGCAGTACTTC.

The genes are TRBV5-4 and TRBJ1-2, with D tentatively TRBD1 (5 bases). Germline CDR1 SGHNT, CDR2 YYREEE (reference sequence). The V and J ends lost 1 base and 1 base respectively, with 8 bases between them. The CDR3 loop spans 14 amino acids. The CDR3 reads CASSLPGLNYGYTF. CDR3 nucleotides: TGTGCCAGCAGCTTGCCAGGGCTTAACTATGGCTACACCTTC. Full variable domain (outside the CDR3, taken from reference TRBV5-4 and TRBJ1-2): ETGVTQSPTHLIKTRGQQVTLRCSSQSGHNTVSWYQQALGQGPQFIFQYYREEENGRGNFPPRFSGLQFPNYSSELNVNALELDDSALYLCASSLPGLNYGYTFGSGTRLTVV.

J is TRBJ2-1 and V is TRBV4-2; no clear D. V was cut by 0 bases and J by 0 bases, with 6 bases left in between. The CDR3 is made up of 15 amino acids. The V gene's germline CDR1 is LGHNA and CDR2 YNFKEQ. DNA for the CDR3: TGTGCCAGCAGCCAAGATGAGAGCTCCTACAATGAGCAGTTCTTC. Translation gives CASSQDESSYNEQFF.

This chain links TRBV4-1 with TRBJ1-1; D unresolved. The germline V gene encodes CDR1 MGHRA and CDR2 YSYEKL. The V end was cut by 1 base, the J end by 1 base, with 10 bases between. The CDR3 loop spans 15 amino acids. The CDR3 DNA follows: TGCGCCAGCAGCCAAGCACCTCGGGGGAACACTGAAGCTTTCTTT. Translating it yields CASSQAPRGNTEAFF.